The next 7 T cell receptor beta chains were all read from a single sample in a study of T cell repertoires in ileal Crohn's disease. Sequenced by immunoSEQ multiplex PCR; TCRdb stores in-frame clones only, minus some. The repertoire includes approximately 3,500 clones, 82% of them detected once, and 6% to 9% sits in the top ten. Sequenced input: ileal tissue. These receptors originate from an adult with Crohn's disease.

The V gene is TRBV7-9, the J gene TRBJ2-7; possible D gene TRBD1, 6 bases. Per the germline V gene, CDR1 is SEHNR and CDR2 is FQNEAQ (reference sequence). With 5 bases removed from V and 3 bases from J, the gap between germline ends came to 17 bases. There are 15 residues in the CDR3. CDR3 region: CASSQHRVLLYEQYV. CDR3 coding DNA: TGTGCCAGCAGCCAACACAGGGTTCTCCTCTACGAGCAGTACGTC.

V and J are TRBV2 and TRBJ2-7; a possible D gene is TRBD2 (6 bases). The CDR3 is made up of 15 amino acids. V lost 6 bases, J lost 0 bases, and 15 bases lay in between. Germline assignment: CDR1 SNHLY and CDR2 FYNNEI. The CDR3 DNA is TGTGCCAGCAGGGAGGGGACTCTACCCTCCTACGAGCAGTACTTC. It encodes CASREGTLPSYEQYF.

The gene calls are TRBV27 and TRBJ1-4, with TRBD1 as a possible D gene (5 bases). The ends were cut back, 6 bases at V and 0 bases at J, with 8 bases in the middle. This CDR3 contains 14 residues. Germline-derived CDR1 and CDR2 are MNHEY and SMNVEV (reference sequence). CDR3 DNA sequence: TGTGCCAGCAGCCTGACAGCAACTAATGAAAAACTGTTTTTT. It yields the protein CASSLTATNEKLFF.

In its sample, this clone was seen once. The chain is built from TRBV9 and TRBJ1-6, with D possibly matching TRBD1 (5 bases). V dropped 3 bases and J dropped 9 bases, with 19 bases sitting between them. The CDR3 extends over 16 amino acids. Germline V CDR1 and CDR2: SGDLS, YYNGEE. CDR3 protein: CASSAQPGLTTSPLHF. The CDR3 region has the DNA TGTGCCAGCAGCGCACAGCCGGGACTGACCACTTCACCCCTCCACTTT. The full variable domain, in which reference TRBV9 and TRBJ1-6 provide the parts outside the CDR3, is DSGVTQTPKHLITATGQRVTLRCSPRSGDLSVYWYQQSLDQGLQFLIQYYNGEERAKGNILERFSAQQFPDLHSELNLSSLELGDSALYFCASSAQPGLTTSPLHFGNGTRLTVT.

The V and J genes are TRBV4-1 and TRBJ1-1; perhaps TRBD1 as D (6 bases). The ends were cut back, 4 bases at V and 4 bases at J, with 16 bases in the middle. Germline V gene data show CDR1 as MGHRA and CDR2 as YSYEKL. This CDR3 comprises 15 residues. This chain's CDR3 is CASSPLGRGGTEAFF. Written as DNA, the CDR3 is TGCGCCAGCAGCCCCCTGGGTAGGGGGGGCACTGAAGCTTTCTTT.

This clone was counted only a few times. This chain joins TRBV6-1 and TRBJ1-2, with D maybe TRBD1 (6 bases). The CDR3 has 14 amino acids. The V end lost 6 bases, the J end lost 5 bases, and 16 bases lay between the germline ends. Germline CDR1 and CDR2: MNHNS and SASEGT. The CDR3 sequence is CASRDRGSSYGYTF. DNA of the CDR3: TGTGCCAGCAGAGATAGGGGGTCGTCGTATGGCTACACCTTC.

The chain uses TRBV11-3 and TRBJ2-7, with TRBD2 matching 8 bases. The CDR3 runs to 15 residues. Germline V lookup: CDR1 SGHNT, CDR2 YENEEA. V dropped 0 bases and J dropped 2; count of bases not matched to a gene: 3. CDR3 coding DNA: TGTGCCAGCAGCTTAGAAGGCGGGGGGACCTACGAGCAGTACGTC. This codes for CASSLEGGGTYEQYV.